The clone carrying this T cell receptor (beta chain) was seen a single time. Its target is unknown. This sample stems from a study of cytomegalovirus exposure and HLA in healthy donors. Researchers ran the PCR with 60 Vbeta and 13 Jbeta primers. Assay used: immunoSEQ multiplex PCR; TCRdb lists only in-frame clones, some missing. Of hundreds of thousands of clones detected, around nine tenths appear once; the ten largest clones hold roughly 1%. Points from the study as a whole: In a later analysis, a missense DCLRE1C variant was linked to TCR beta V- and J-gene trimming.

The germline CDR1 and CDR2 sequences are LGHNA and YSLEER. Trimming left V 2 bases short and J 1 base short, with 15 bases between. There are 16 residues in the CDR3. This TCR was recovered from a woman aged 18-35 years in good health and CMV-seronegative. Sequenced input: PBMCs. The rearrangement joins TRBV4-3 to TRBJ2-7, with D maybe TRBD2 (6 bases). The CDR3 region is CASSQSMAEGSYEQYF. Here the CDR3 DNA reads TGCGCCAGCAGCCAATCGATGGCGGAGGGGTCCTACGAGCAGTACTTC.